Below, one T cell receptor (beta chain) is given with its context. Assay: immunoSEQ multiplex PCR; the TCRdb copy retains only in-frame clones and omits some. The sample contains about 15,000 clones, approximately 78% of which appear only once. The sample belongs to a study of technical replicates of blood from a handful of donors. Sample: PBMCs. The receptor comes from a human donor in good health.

DNA for the CDR3: TGTGCCAGCAGACGGGACAGGGGGAACACCGGGGAGCTGTTTTTT. Its translation is CASRRDRGNTGELFF. V usage is TRBV7-9 and J usage is TRBJ2-2, with 10 nucleotides matching TRBD1. The J segment lost 1 base and the V segment lost 6 bases, leaving 2 bases of the junction unmatched. The CDR3 totals 15 residues. Germline CDR1 reads SEHNR; CDR2 reads FQNEAQ (reference sequence). Combining the CDR3 with reference TRBV7-9 and TRBJ2-2 gives the whole variable domain DTGVSQNPRHKITKRGQNVTFRCDPISEHNRLYWYRQTLGQGPEFLTYFQNEAQLEKSRLLSDRFSAERPKGSFSTLEIQRTEQGDSAMYLCASRRDRGNTGELFFGEGSRLTVL.